A single sample is the source of the 25 T cell receptor beta chains below, sequenced in a study of T cell responses to AZD1222 COVID-19 vaccine. Assay used: immunoSEQ multiplex PCR; TCRdb lists only in-frame clones, some missing. The table has over 80,000 clones, 91% seen once. The sample consisted of peripheral blood, taken 28 days after the second AZD1222 dose. These receptors all stem from an adult who received the AZD1222 COVID-19 vaccine.

The gene calls are TRBV15 and TRBJ2-1; 13 nucleotides agree with TRBD2. Germline CDR1 is LNHNV and CDR2 is YYDKDF (reference sequence). Trimming cost V 4 bases and J 7 bases; bases outside gene matches: 4. This CDR3 is 15 amino acids long. The CDR3 sequence: CATSTRTSGSNEQFF. CDR3 DNA sequence: TGTGCCACCAGCACAAGGACTAGCGGGAGTAATGAGCAGTTCTTC.

The J gene is TRBJ2-7, the V gene TRBV5-6; D could derive from TRBD1 or TRBD2 (6 bases each). The CDR3 is 15 residues long. CDR1 is SGHDT, CDR2 YYEEEE, per germline. Trimming removed 0 bases at V and 0 bases at J, with 10 bases between. CDR3 coding DNA: TGTGCCAGCAGCTTGGGGGGGGCCCCCTCCTACGAGCAGTACTTC. Translation gives CASSLGGAPSYEQYF.

The V gene is TRBV19, the J gene TRBJ1-2, with 8 positions matching TRBD1. The CDR3 consists of 14 residues. V lost 5 bases, J lost 8 bases, and 10 bases stayed unmatched. Looked up from germline, CDR1 is LNHDA and CDR2 is SQIVND (reference sequence). CDR3 nucleotide sequence: TGTGCCAGTAGTCCAACCCCGACAGGGGAAGGCTACACCTTC. Residues: CASSPTPTGEGYTF.

V is TRBV11-2 and J is TRBJ1-2, with D unresolved. Trimming cost V 1 base and J 7 bases, with 4 bases left between them. Germline values: CDR1 SGHAT, CDR2 FQNNGV. The CDR3 has 11 residues. Here the CDR3 reads CASSLGLGYTF. CDR3 DNA: TGTGCCAGCAGCTTAGGACTTGGCTACACCTTC. The entire variable domain, with the rest obtained from reference TRBV11-2 and TRBJ1-2, is as follows: EAGVAQSPRYKIIEKRQSVAFWCNPISGHATLYWYQQILGQGPKLLIQFQNNGVVDDSQLPKDRFSAERLKGVDSTLKIQPAKLEDSAVYLCASSLGLGYTFGSGTRLTVV.

This clone was detected once. The chain carries TRBV5-4 and TRBJ1-6; 10 bases are a match to TRBD1. The V and J ends lost 4 bases and 6 bases, in that order; junction bases with no gene match: 4. This CDR3 region has 15 residues. Per the germline V gene, CDR1 is SGHNT and CDR2 is YYREEE (reference sequence). CDR3 loop: CASSTGQGGNSPLHF. CDR3 coding DNA: TGTGCCAGCAGCACAGGACAGGGGGGTAATTCACCCCTCCACTTT. Full variable domain (rest looked up from reference TRBV5-4 and TRBJ1-6): ETGVTQSPTHLIKTRGQQVTLRCSSQSGHNTVSWYQQALGQGPQFIFQYYREEENGRGNFPPRFSGLQFPNYSSELNVNALELDDSALYLCASSTGQGGNSPLHFGNGTRLTVT.

V gene TRBV12-3 or TRBV12-4 combines with J gene TRBJ1-5; TRBD1 might be the D (5 bases). The CDR3 has 13 amino acids. Trimming took off 5 bases at V and 5 bases at J, with 10 bases between the two ends. CDR3 region: CASSDSYYQPQHF. The CDR3 nucleotides read TGTGCCAGCAGTGACAGCTACTATCAGCCCCAGCATTTT.

This sequence joins TRBV2 and TRBJ2-1; TRBD2 agrees at 15 bases. This CDR3 region has 16 residues. V gave up 5 bases and J gave up 5 bases; unmatched junction bases: 4. Germline assignment: CDR1 SNHLY and CDR2 FYNNEI. The CDR3 here is CASSLGLAGGDNEQFF. CDR3 bases: TGTGCCAGCAGTCTAGGACTAGCGGGAGGGGACAATGAGCAGTTCTTC.

The chain links TRBV15 to TRBJ2-3, with D perhaps matching TRBD2 (6 bases). Per the germline V gene, CDR1 is LNHNV and CDR2 is YYDKDF (reference sequence). There are 15 residues in the CDR3. V lost 0 bases and J 6 bases, leaving 13 bases between the germline ends. Here the CDR3 DNA reads TGTGCCACCAGCAGAGAGGGTCTTGCGGGGGATACGCAGTATTTT. Translation gives CATSREGLAGDTQYF.

The rearrangement links TRBV28 to TRBJ1-2, with TRBD1 matching over 11 bases. The germline V gene encodes CDR1 MDHEN and CDR2 SYDVKM. The ends lost 7 bases at V and 4 bases at J; junction bases unmatched: 5. The CDR3 contains 14 residues. The CDR3 DNA sequence: TGTGCCAGCACCACCGGGACAGGGGGCTATGGCTACACCTTC. Encoded protein: CASTTGTGGYGYTF.

The chain recombines TRBV15 with TRBJ2-5; perhaps TRBD2 as D (5 bases). The germline V gene has CDR1 LNHNV and CDR2 YYDKDF (reference sequence). V lost 1 base, J lost 5 bases, and 17 bases lay in between. The CDR3 has 16 residues. This CDR3 is CATSRGGAARRETQYF. The CDR3 nucleotides read TGTGCCACCAGCAGAGGGGGAGCGGCCAGGAGGGAGACCCAGTACTTC. Based on the CDR3 plus reference TRBV15 and TRBJ2-5, the full variable domain is DAMVIQNPRYQVTQFGKPVTLSCSQTLNHNVMYWYQQKSSQAPKLLFHYYDKDFNNEADTPDNFQSRRPNTSFCFLDIRSPGLGDTAMYLCATSRGGAARRETQYFGPGTRLLVL.

The chain is built from TRBV5-1 and TRBJ1-1; 9 bases match TRBD1. Germline CDR1 and CDR2: SGHRS and YFSETQ. Germline trimming cut 4 bases from V and 5 bases from J; bases unmatched to any gene: 9. The CDR3 runs 15 residues. The CDR3 region has the DNA TGCGCCAGCAGCGAACGGACAGGGGTGGGTACTGAAGCTTTCTTT. It codes for CASSERTGVGTEAFF.

The V and J genes are TRBV9 and TRBJ1-2; TRBD1 agrees at 12 bases. This CDR3 comprises 14 residues. The ends lost 3 bases at V and 8 bases at J; junction bases unmatched: 5. From germline, CDR1 is SGDLS and CDR2 YYNGEE. The CDR3 sequence is CASSASGQGAGYTF. CDR3 nucleotide sequence: TGTGCCAGCAGCGCCTCGGGACAGGGGGCGGGCTACACCTTC.

With respect to this clone: Other DNA sequences from this sample encode an identical CDR3 as well. This chain links TRBV27 with TRBJ1-5, with 9 nucleotides matching TRBD1. CDR1 MNHEY and CDR2 SMNVEV come from the germline V gene (reference sequence). CDR3 length: 14 amino acids. The V segment lost 4 bases and the J segment 2 bases; nucleotides outside the gene matches: 0. CDR3 coding DNA: TGTGCCAGCAGTTGGACAGGGGGCAATCAGCCCCAGCATTTT. Encoded protein: CASSWTGGNQPQHF.

CDR3 region: CASSLSWGLAGNEQFF. In DNA, the CDR3 is TGCGCCAGCAGCTTGAGTTGGGGACTAGCGGGTAATGAGCAGTTCTTC. The genes are TRBV5-1 and TRBJ2-1; TRBD2 matches 12 bases. The CDR3 runs 16 residues. Germline assignment: CDR1 SGHRS and CDR2 YFSETQ. The ends lost 1 base at V and 7 bases at J; junction bases unmatched: 6.

V is TRBV30 and J is TRBJ1-1, with a possible D match to TRBD1 (6 bases). Germline V gives CDR1 GTSNPN, CDR2 SVGIG (reference sequence). The CDR3 loop spans 11 amino acids. CDR3 residues: CASDRGTEAFF. The CDR3 nucleotides are TGTGCTTCGGACAGAGGAACTGAAGCTTTCTTT.

The chain combines TRBV15 with TRBJ2-1, with 12 bases matching TRBD2. V lost 2 bases, J lost 10 bases, and 6 bases stayed unmatched. Germline V gene lookup returns CDR1 LNHNV and CDR2 YYDKDF (reference sequence). This CDR3 is 15 amino acids long. The DNA of the CDR3 is TGTGCCACCAGCAGACTAGCGGGAGGGCCTCGGGAGCAGTTCTTC. Translating gives CATSRLAGGPREQFF.

The genes are TRBV7-2 and TRBJ2-7, with D perhaps TRBD1 or TRBD2 (5 bases each). V dropped 3 bases and J dropped 9 bases, with 15 bases sitting between them. Per germline, CDR1 SGHTA and CDR2 FQGNSA. The CDR3 sequence is 13 residues long. In DNA, the CDR3 is TGTGCCAGCAGCTTCCTCGGGACGTCCGGGCAGTACTTC. Amino acid sequence: CASSFLGTSGQYF.

The chain links TRBV6-2 or TRBV6-3 to TRBJ1-5, with a tentative D call TRBD1 (5 bases). The CDR3 is 12 amino acids. CDR1 MNHEY and CDR2 SVGEGT come from the germline V gene. Deletions cut 5 bases from V and 7 bases from J, with 9 bases between. CDR3 sequence reads: CASSLTVQPQHF. The DNA of the CDR3 is TGTGCCAGCAGTCTGACAGTGCAGCCCCAGCATTTT.

The gene calls are TRBV24-1 and TRBJ2-2, with 8 positions matching TRBD2. The CDR3 spans 13 residues. Germline V lookup: CDR1 KGHDR, CDR2 SFDVKD. V lost 8 bases to trimming and J lost 7 bases; unmatched junction nucleotides: 5. CDR3 amino acids: CATKREPYGELFF. The CDR3 region has the DNA TGTGCCACCAAGCGGGAGCCCTACGGGGAGCTGTTTTTT.

This clone was detected once. The chain carries TRBV10-1 and TRBJ2-2, with TRBD2 matching 11 bases. Trimming at V came to 2 bases and at J to 7 bases, leaving 6 bases not matched to a gene. Germline V gene data show CDR1 as WNHNN and CDR2 as SYGVQD (reference sequence). The CDR3 contains 16 residues. The CDR3 DNA reads TGCGCCAGCAGTGAGAATCTAGCGGGAGGTAGCGGGGAGCTGTTTTTT. It translates to CASSENLAGGSGELFF.

The V and J genes are TRBV2 and TRBJ1-5; perhaps TRBD1 as D (6 bases). Looked up from germline, CDR1 is SNHLY and CDR2 is FYNNEI. The CDR3 runs to 14 residues. Trimming stripped 6 bases from V and 1 base from J, with 10 bases between. CDR3 in DNA: TGTGCCAGCAGACAGGGTCTAAGCAATCAGCCCCAGCATTTT. It specifies CASRQGLSNQPQHF.

V is TRBV5-1 and J is TRBJ1-1; D gene uncertain. Germline V gene sequence: CDR1 SGHRS, CDR2 YFSETQ. The CDR3 runs to 15 residues. Trimming pared 0 bases from V and 1 base from J, leaving 10 bases between. CDR3 amino acids: CASSLVWSGNTEAFF. The CDR3 nucleotides read TGCGCCAGCAGCTTGGTATGGAGTGGGAACACTGAAGCTTTCTTT.

This clone was seen only once. The chain uses TRBV6-6 and TRBJ1-5, with D possibly being TRBD1 (6 bases). In germline, CDR1 is MNHNY, CDR2 SVGAGI (reference sequence). Trimming took off 5 bases at V and 3 bases at J, with 23 bases between the two ends. This CDR3 has 18 residues. In nucleotides, the CDR3 is TGTGCCAGCAGTCCCGGACGCCTGGGGGGCGCCTCCAATCAGCCCCAGCATTTT. Protein: CASSPGRLGGASNQPQHF.

The chain joins TRBV6-6 to TRBJ2-2; D is possibly TRBD1 or TRBD2 (6 bases each). The germline V gene has CDR1 MNHNY and CDR2 SVGAGI (reference sequence). The CDR3 is 16 residues long. V lost 6 bases, J lost 1 base, and 15 bases lay in between. DNA of the CDR3: TGTGCCAGCAGAACAGGGACTTCCGGGAACACCGGGGAGCTGTTTTTT. Encoded protein: CASRTGTSGNTGELFF.

This chain uses TRBV19 with TRBJ1-5; no definite D call. This CDR3 is built from 14 residues. Germline loops: CDR1 LNHDA, CDR2 SQIVND (reference sequence). Trimming pared 3 bases from V and 5 bases from J, leaving 11 bases between. The CDR3 DNA follows: TGTGCCAGTAGTATCCGGGCGAGCTATCAGCCCCAGCATTTT. The encoded protein is CASSIRASYQPQHF.